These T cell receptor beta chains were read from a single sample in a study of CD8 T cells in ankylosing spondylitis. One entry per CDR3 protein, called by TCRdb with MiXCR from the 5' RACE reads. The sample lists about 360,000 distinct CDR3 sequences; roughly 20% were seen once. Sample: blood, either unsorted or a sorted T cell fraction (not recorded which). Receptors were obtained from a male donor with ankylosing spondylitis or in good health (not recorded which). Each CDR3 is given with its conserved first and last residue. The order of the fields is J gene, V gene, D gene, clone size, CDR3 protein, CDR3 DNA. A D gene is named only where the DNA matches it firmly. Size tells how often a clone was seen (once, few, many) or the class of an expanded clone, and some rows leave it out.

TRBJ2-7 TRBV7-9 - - CASSLARGDHYEQYF TGTGCCAGCAGCTTAGCGCGGGGTGATCACTACGAGCAGTACTTC
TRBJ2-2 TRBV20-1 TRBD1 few CSASPRGSNTGELFF TGCAGTGCTAGCCCCAGGGGGTCGAACACCGGGGAGCTGTTTTTT
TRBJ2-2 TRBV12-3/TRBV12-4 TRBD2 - CASSWGLAGPGGELFF TGTGCCAGCAGTTGGGGGCTAGCGGGGCCTGGCGGGGAGCTGTTTTTT
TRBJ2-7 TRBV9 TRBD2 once CASSALTSGGAGEQYF TGTGCCAGCAGCGCCCTGACTAGCGGGGGGGCGGGCGAGCAGTACTTC
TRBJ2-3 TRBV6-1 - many CASSHPGPTDTQYF TGTGCCAGCTCTCATCCGGGCCCCACAGATACGCAGTATTTT
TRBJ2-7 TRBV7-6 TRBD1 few CASSSSGTGSYEQYF TGTGCCAGCAGCTCCTCCGGGACAGGGAGCTACGAGCAGTACTTC
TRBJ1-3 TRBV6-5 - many CASSYSGGSGNTIYF TGTGCCAGCAGTTACTCCGGGGGATCTGGAAACACCATATATTTT
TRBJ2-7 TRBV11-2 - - CASSWGPSSSYEQYF TGTGCCAGCAGCTGGGGGCCGAGTAGCTCCTACGAGCAGTACTTC
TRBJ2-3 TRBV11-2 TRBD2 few CASSWPLAGSSTDTQYF TGTGCCAGCAGCTGGCCCCTAGCGGGGTCGAGCACAGATACGCAGTATTTT
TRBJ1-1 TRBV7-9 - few CASSLMVGLNTEAFF TGTGCCAGCAGCTTGATGGTTGGATTGAACACTGAAGCTTTCTTT
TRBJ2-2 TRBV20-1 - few CSATRESFTGELFF TGCAGTGCTACCCGTGAAAGCTTCACCGGGGAGCTGTTTTTT
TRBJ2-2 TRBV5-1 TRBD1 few CASSPGQGKELFF TGCGCCAGCAGCCCTGGACAGGGGAAGGAGCTGTTTTTT
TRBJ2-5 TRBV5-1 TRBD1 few CASSLEAGGPETQYF TGCGCCAGCAGCTTGGAGGCAGGGGGCCCGGAGACCCAGTACTTC
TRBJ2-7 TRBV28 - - CASCVQAYEQYF TGTGCCAGCTGTGTCCAGGCCTACGAGCAGTACTTC
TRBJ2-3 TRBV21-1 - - CASSGHPGLVSTDTQYF TGTGCCAGCAGCGGACACCCGGGACTAGTGAGCACAGATACGCAGTATTTT
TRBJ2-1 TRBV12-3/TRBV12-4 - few CASSLAPTYNEQFF TGTGCCAGCAGTTTGGCTCCCACCTACAATGAGCAGTTCTTC